These T cell receptor beta chains were read from a single sample in a study of shared clonotypes between healthy human individuals. Some clones are missing from TCRdb's copy, which holds only in-frame ones; the method was immunoSEQ multiplex PCR. The sample records a few million clones, approximately 93% being singletons. The sequencing sample was made of naive CD4+ T cells from PBMCs. These receptors were collected from a man between 18 and 29 years old in good health. Some clones in this sample may be carry-over from other donors' samples. Each CDR3 is given with its conserved first and last residue. Fields, in order: V gene, J gene, clone size, D gene, CDR3 DNA, CDR3 protein. A D gene is named only where the DNA matches it firmly. Size is omitted from some rows. Given values are once, few, many or a class for expanded clones.

TRBV28	TRBJ2-7	-	TRBD1	TGTGCCAGCAGAAGACCGGACAGGTGGCACGAGCAGTACTTC	CASRRPDRWHEQYF
TRBV28	TRBJ1-5	-	-	TGTGCCAGCAGTTCGGGTAATCAGCCCCAGCATTTT	CASSSGNQPQHF
TRBV19	TRBJ2-2	-	TRBD1	TGTGCCAGTAGTATACAGGGGGCCAAGAACACCGGGGAGCTGTTTTTT	CASSIQGAKNTGELFF
TRBV7-9	TRBJ1-1	few	-	TGTGCCAGCAGTGGTGAGGTGAACACTGAAGCTTTCTTT	CASSGEVNTEAFF
TRBV5-4	TRBJ2-3	-	-	TGTGCCAGCAGCCCCAACGGGGGGCGGGGCACAGATACGCAGTATTTT	CASSPNGGRGTDTQYF
TRBV7-3	TRBJ2-2	-	TRBD1	TGTGCCAGCAGCTCCGGGACAGGATCGAACACCGGGGAGCTGTTTTTT	CASSSGTGSNTGELFF
TRBV28	TRBJ2-1	-	-	TGTGCCAGCAGATCCGCGACCTCCTCCTACAATGAGCAGTTCTTC	CASRSATSSYNEQFF
TRBV9	TRBJ2-3	-	-	TGTGCCAGCAGCGTAGGCCCTACCACAGATACGCAGTATTTT	CASSVGPTTDTQYF
TRBV9	TRBJ1-3	-	-	TGTGCCAGCAGCGTAGCGGCGGGCGGAAACACCATATATTTT	CASSVAAGGNTIYF
TRBV9	TRBJ2-3	-	-	TGTGCCAGCAGCGTAGCTGGAGGGAAGCAGTATTTT	CASSVAGGKQYF
TRBV11-2	TRBJ1-1	-	-	TGTGCCAGCAGCCCTGTAGGGGGGGGGTATGCGAACACTGAAGCTTTCTTT	CASSPVGGGYANTEAFF
TRBV7-8	TRBJ2-7	-	TRBD1	TGTGCCAGCAGCTCTCGACAGGGGCTCCGGGACGAGCAGTACTTC	CASSSRQGLRDEQYF
TRBV10-3	TRBJ1-5	-	-	TGTGCCATCAGTATACAGGGTGATCAGCCCCAGCATTTT	CAISIQGDQPQHF
TRBV7-9	TRBJ2-5	-	-	TGTGCCAGCAGCTTAGTTGAAACGGGTCGTTTTAACTTC	CASSLVETGRFNF
TRBV9	TRBJ2-5	-	TRBD1	TGTGCCAGCAGCGTCGACAGGGGGCTAGGAGAGACCCAGTACTTC	CASSVDRGLGETQYF
TRBV6-5	TRBJ2-7	-	TRBD2	TGTGCCAGCACTAGCGGGAGACGGTCCCACGAGCAGTACTTC	CASTSGRRSHEQYF
TRBV9	TRBJ2-1	-	TRBD2	TGTGCCAGCAGCGTATCGGGAGGTAGTAATGAGCAGTTCTTC	CASSVSGGSNEQFF
TRBV5-1	TRBJ2-5	-	TRBD2	TGCGCCAGCAGCAGCGGGACTAGCGGCCAAGAGACCCAGTACTTC	CASSSGTSGQETQYF
TRBV7-6	TRBJ2-7	once	TRBD1	TGTGCCAGCAGCACCGGGACAGGGGGTACCAACGAGCAGTACTTC	CASSTGTGGTNEQYF
TRBV6-6	TRBJ2-2	-	TRBD1	TGTGCCAGCAGGGGGGCCGGGACAGGTGGAGTTGGGGAGCTGTTTTTT	CASRGAGTGGVGELFF
TRBV25-1	TRBJ2-2	-	-	TGTGCCAGCAGTGAACTAGGAGCCGGGGAGCTGTTTTTT	CASSELGAGELFF
TRBV28	TRBJ2-3	-	TRBD2	TGTGCCAGCGTAGTAGCGGGAGTGGCAGATACGCAGTATTTT	CASVVAGVADTQYF
TRBV28	TRBJ1-5	-	-	TGTGCCAGCAGGCTTAATAGCAATCAGCCCCAGCATTTT	CASRLNSNQPQHF
TRBV18	TRBJ2-4	-	-	TGTGCCAGCTCACCACCCGACAGAGTAGCCAAAAACATTCAGTACTTC	CASSPPDRVAKNIQYF
TRBV7-2	TRBJ2-1	-	-	TGTGCCAGCAGCTTTGGGTTCTTACGCGAGCAGTTCTTC	CASSFGFLREQFF
TRBV11-2	TRBJ1-2	once	-	TGTGCCAGCAGCTTGACAGTCTATGGCTACACCTTC	CASSLTVYGYTF
TRBV29-1	TRBJ2-1	-	-	TGCAGCGTTGGATTGGGCAATGAGCAGTTCTTC	CSVGLGNEQFF
TRBV19	TRBJ1-2	-	TRBD1	TGTGCCAGTAGTATAGCGCAGGGGGATATGTATGGCTACACCTTC	CASSIAQGDMYGYTF
TRBV28	TRBJ1-1	-	-	TGTGCCAGCAGACCAAACAGGGTGAACACTGAAGCTTTCTTT	CASRPNRVNTEAFF
TRBV9	TRBJ2-2	-	TRBD2	TGTGCCAGCAGCGCCCGGGACTACATCCCCGGGGAGCTGTTTTTT	CASSARDYIPGELFF
TRBV5-1	TRBJ1-4	-	-	TGCGCCAGCAGCTTGAGTCGGGGACACCAAAGGCTGGGGGAAAAACTGTTTTTT	CASSLSRGHQRLGEKLFF
TRBV5-1	TRBJ1-1	-	TRBD1	TGCGCCAGCAGCTTGGAGCCAGGGGGCGATTTAACTGAAGCTTTCTTT	CASSLEPGGDLTEAFF